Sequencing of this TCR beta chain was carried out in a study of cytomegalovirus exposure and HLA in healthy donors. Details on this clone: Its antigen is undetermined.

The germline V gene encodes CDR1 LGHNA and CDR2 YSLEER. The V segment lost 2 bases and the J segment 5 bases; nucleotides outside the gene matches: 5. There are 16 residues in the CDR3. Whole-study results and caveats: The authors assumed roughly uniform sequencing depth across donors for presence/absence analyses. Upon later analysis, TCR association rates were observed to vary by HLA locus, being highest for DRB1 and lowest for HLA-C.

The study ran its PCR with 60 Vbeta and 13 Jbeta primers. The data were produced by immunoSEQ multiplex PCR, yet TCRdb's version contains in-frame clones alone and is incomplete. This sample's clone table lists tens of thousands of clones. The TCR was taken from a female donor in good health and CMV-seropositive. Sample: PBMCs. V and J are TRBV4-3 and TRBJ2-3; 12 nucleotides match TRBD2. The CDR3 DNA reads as TGCGCCAGCAGCCAACGGACTAGCGGGGAGATAGATACGCAGTATTTT. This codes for CASSQRTSGEIDTQYF.